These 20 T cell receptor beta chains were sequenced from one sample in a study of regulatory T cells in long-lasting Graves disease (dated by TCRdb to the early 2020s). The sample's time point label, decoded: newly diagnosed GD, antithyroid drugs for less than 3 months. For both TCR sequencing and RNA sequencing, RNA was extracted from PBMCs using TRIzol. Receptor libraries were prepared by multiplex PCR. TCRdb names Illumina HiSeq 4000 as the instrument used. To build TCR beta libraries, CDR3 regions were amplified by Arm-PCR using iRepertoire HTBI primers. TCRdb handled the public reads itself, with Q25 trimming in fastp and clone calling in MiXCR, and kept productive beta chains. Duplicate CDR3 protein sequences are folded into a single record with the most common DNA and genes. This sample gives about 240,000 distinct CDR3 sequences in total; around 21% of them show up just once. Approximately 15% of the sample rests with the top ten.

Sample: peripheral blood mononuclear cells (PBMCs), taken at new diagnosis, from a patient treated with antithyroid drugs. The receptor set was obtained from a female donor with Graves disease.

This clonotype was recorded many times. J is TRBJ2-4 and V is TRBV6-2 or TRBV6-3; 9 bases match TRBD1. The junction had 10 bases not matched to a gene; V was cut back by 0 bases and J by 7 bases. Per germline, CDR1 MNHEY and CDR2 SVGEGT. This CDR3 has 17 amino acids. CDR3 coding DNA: TGTGCCAGCAGTTACTCGCCGGGGACAGGGATTTTTAACATTCAGTACTTC. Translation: CASSYSPGTGIFNIQYF.

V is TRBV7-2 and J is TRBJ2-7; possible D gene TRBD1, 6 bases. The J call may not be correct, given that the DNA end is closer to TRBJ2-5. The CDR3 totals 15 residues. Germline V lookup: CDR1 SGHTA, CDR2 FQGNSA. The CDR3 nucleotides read TGTGCCAGCAGCGCTACCAGGGGCGTGAGGGAGACCCAGTACTTC. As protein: CASSATRGVRETQYF.

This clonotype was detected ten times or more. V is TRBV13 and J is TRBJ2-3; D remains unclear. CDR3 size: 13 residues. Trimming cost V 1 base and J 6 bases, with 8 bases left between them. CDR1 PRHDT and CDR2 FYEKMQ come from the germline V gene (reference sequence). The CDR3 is CASSLEVVDTQYF. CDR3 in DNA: TGTGCCAGCAGCTTAGAAGTGGTGGATACGCAGTATTTT.

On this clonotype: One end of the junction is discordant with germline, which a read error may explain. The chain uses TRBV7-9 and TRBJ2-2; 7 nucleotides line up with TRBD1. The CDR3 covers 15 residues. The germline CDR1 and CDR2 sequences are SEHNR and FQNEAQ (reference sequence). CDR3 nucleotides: TGTACCAGCAGCCGAGACAGGGAGTACGGCGGGGAGCTGTTTTTT. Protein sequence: CTSSRDREYGGELFF. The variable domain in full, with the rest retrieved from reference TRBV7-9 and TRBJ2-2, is DTGVSQNPRHKITKRGQNVTFRCDPISEHNRLYWYRQTLGQGPEFLTYFQNEAQLEKSRLLSDRFSAERPKGSFSTLEIQRTEQGDSAMYLCTSSRDREYGGELFFGEGSRLTVL.

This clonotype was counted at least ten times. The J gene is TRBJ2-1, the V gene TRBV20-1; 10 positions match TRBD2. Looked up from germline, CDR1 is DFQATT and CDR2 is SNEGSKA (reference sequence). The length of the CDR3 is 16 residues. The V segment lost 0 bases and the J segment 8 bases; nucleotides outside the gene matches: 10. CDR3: CSARDSEIAGGYEQFF. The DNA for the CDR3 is TGCAGTGCTAGAGATTCAGAAATAGCGGGGGGATATGAGCAGTTCTTC.

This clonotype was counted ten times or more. CDR3 bases: TGCGCCAGCAGCCAAGTGGGGGCAGCCCGGTCCAATGAGCAGTTCTTC. The encoded protein is CASSQVGAARSNEQFF. This chain uses TRBV4-3 with TRBJ2-1; D is possibly TRBD1 (6 bases). The CDR3 runs to 16 residues. Trimming took off 1 base at V and 6 bases at J, with 16 bases between the two ends. CDR1 and CDR2 (germline): LGHNA, YSLEER.

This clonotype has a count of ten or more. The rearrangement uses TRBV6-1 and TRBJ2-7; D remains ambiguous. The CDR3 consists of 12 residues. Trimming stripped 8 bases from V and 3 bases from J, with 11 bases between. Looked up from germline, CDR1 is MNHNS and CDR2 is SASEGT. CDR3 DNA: TGTGCCAGCCACCTGGTTGGCTACGAGCAGTACTTC. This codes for CASHLVGYEQYF.

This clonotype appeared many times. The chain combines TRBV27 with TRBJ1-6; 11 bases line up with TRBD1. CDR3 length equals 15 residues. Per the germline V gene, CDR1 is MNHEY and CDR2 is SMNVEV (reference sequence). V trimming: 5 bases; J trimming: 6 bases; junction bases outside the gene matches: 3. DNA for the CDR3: TGTGCCAGCAGTCCCGGGACAGGGGGTAATTCACCCCTCCACTTT. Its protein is CASSPGTGGNSPLHF.

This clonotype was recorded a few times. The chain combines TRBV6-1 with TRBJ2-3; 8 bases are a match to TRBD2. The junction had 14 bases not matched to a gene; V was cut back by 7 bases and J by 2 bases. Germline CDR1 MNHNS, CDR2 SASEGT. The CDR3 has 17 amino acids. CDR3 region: CASTAGGSWRITDTQYF. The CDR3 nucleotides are TGTGCCAGCACTGCGGGGGGCTCATGGAGGATCACAGATACGCAGTATTTT.

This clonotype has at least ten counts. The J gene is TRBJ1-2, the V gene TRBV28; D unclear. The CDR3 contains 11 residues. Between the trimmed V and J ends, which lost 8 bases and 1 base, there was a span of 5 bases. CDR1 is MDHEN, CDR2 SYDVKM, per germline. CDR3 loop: CASGHNYGYTF. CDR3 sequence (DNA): TGTGCCAGCGGTCATAACTATGGCTACACCTTC.

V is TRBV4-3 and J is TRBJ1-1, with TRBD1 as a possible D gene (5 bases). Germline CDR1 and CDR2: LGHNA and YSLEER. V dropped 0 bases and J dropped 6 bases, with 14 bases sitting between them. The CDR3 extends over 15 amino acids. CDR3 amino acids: CASSQDWGRVAEAFF. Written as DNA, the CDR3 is TGCGCCAGCAGCCAAGATTGGGGCAGGGTAGCTGAAGCTTTCTTT.

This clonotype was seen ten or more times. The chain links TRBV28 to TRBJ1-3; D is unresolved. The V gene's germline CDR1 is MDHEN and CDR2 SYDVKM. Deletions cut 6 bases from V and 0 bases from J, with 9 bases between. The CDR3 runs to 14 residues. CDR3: CASSVSNSGNTIYF. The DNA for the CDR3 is TGTGCCAGCAGCGTCTCGAACTCTGGAAACACCATATATTTT.

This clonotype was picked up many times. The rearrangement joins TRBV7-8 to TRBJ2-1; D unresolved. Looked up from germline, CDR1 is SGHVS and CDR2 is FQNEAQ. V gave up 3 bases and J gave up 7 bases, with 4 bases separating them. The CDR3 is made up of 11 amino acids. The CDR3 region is CASSFINEQFF. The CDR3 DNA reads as TGTGCCAGCAGCTTCATAAATGAGCAGTTCTTC.

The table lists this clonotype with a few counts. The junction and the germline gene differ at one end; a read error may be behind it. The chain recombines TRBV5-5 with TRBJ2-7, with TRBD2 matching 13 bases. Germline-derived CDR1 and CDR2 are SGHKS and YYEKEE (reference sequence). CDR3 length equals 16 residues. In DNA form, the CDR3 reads TGTGCCAGCAGCGGGGGACTAGCGGGGATCCACTACGGGCAGTACTTC. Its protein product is CASSGGLAGIHYGQYF.

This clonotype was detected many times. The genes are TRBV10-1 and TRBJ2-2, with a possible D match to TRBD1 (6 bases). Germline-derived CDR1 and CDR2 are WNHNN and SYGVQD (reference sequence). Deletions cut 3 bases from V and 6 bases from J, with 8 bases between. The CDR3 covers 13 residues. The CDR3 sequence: CASSETGSGELFF. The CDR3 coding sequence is TGCGCCAGCAGTGAAACAGGGTCCGGGGAGCTGTTTTTT.

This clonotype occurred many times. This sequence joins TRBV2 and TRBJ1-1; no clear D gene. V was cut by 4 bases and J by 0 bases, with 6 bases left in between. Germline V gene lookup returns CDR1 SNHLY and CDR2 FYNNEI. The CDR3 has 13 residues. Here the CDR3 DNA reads TGTGCCAGCAGTGCTGGGTTGAACACTGAAGCTTTCTTT. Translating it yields CASSAGLNTEAFF.

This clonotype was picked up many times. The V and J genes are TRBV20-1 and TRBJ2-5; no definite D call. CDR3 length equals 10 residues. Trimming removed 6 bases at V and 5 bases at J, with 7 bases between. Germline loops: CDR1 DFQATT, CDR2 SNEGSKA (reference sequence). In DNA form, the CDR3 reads TGCAGTGCCGTTGAGGAGACCCAGTACTTC. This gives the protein CSAVEETQYF.

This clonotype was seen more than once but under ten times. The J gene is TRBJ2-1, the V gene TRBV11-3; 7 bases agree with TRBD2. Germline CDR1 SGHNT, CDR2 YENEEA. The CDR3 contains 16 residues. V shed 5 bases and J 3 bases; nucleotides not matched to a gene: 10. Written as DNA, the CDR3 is TGTGCCAGCAGCCTCCGGACTAGTGGTTTCTACAATGAGCAGTTCTTC. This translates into CASSLRTSGFYNEQFF.

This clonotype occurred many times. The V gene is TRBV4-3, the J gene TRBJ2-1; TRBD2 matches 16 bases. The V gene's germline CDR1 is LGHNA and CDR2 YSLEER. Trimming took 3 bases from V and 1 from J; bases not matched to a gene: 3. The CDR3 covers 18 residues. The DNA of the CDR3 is TGCGCCAGCAGCCAGGGGACTAGCGGGAGGGCGTCCTACAATGAGCAGTTCTTC. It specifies CASSQGTSGRASYNEQFF.

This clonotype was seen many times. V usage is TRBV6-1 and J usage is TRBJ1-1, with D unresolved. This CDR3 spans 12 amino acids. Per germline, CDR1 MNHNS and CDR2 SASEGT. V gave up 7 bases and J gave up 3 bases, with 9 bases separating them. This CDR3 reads CASNSWDTEAFF. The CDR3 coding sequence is TGTGCCAGCAATTCTTGGGACACTGAAGCTTTCTTT.